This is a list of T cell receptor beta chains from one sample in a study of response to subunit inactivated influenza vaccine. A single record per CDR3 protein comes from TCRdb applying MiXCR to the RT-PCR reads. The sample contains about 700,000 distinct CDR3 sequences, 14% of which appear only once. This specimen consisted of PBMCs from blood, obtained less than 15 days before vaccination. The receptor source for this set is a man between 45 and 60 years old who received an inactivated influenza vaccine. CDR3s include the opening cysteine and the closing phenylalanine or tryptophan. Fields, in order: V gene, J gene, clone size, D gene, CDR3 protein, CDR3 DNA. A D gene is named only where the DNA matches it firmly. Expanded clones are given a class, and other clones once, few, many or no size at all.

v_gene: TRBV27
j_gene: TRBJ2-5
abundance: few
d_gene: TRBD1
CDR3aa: CASSAYTGDETQYF
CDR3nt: TGTGCCAGCAGCGCTTATACAGGGGACGAGACCCAGTACTTC

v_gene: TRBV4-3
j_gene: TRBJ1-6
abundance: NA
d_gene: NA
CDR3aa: CASSQEPGQYNSPLHF
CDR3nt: TGCGCCAGCAGCCAAGAGCCCGGACAGTATAATTCACCCCTCCACTTT

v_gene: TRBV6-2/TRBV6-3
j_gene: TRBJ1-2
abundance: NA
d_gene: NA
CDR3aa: CASIKGPANYGYTF
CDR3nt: TGTGCCAGCATTAAGGGACCTGCTAACTATGGCTACACCTTC

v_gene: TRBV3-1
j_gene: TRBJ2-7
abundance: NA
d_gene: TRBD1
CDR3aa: CASSPRQGTWEQYF
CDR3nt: TGTGCCAGCAGCCCCCGACAGGGAACGTGGGAGCAGTACTTC

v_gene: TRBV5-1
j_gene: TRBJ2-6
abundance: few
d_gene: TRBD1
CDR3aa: CASSNPQGLGANVLTF
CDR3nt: TGCGCCAGCAGCAACCCACAGGGGCTTGGGGCCAACGTCCTGACTTTC

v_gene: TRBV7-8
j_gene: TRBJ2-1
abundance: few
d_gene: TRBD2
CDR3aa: CASSLDPGGFYNEQFF
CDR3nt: TGTGCCAGCAGCTTAGACCCGGGAGGGTTCTACAATGAGCAGTTCTTC

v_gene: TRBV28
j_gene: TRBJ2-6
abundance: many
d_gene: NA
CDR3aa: CASSPGDWVGANVLTF
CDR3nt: TGTGCCAGCAGTCCGGGTGATTGGGTTGGGGCCAACGTCCTGACTTTC

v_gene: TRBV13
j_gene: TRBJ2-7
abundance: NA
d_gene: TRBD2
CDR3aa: CASSPGLAGEFEQYF
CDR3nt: TGTGCCAGCAGCCCCGGACTAGCGGGAGAGTTCGAGCAGTACTTC

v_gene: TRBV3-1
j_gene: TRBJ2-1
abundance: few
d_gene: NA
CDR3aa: CASSRRGAHGGQFF
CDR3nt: TGTGCCAGCAGCCGGCGCGGAGCTCATGGGGGGCAGTTCTTC

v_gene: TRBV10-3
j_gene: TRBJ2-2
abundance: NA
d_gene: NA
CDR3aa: CAISDSVRLEVLNTGELFF
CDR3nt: TGTGCCATCAGTGATTCCGTCCGACTAGAGGTTTTGAACACCGGGGAGCTGTTTTTT

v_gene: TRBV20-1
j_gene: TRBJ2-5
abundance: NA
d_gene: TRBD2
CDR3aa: CSARTSAKETQYF
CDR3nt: TGCAGTGCTAGGACTAGCGCCAAAGAGACCCAGTACTTC

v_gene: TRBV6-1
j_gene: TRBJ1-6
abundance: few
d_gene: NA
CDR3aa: CASSEARVGRSPLHF
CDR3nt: TGTGCCAGCAGTGAAGCCCGGGTTGGCCGCTCACCCCTCCACTTT

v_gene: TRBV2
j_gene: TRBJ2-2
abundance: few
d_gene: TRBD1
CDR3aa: CASRRGPNTGELFF
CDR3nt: TGTGCCAGCAGGAGGGGGCCGAACACCGGGGAGCTGTTTTTT

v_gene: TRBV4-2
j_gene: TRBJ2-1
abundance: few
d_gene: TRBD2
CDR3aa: CASSHETSGRAEQFF
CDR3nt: TGTGCCAGCAGCCATGAAACTAGCGGGAGGGCCGAGCAGTTCTTC

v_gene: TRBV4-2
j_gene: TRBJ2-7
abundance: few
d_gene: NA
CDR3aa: CASSHALTYEQYF
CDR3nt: TGTGCCAGCAGCCATGCCCTCACCTACGAGCAGTACTTC

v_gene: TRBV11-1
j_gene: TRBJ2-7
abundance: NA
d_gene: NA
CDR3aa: CASSSGRTFTYEQYF
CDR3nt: TGTGCCAGCAGCTCCGGCCGGACTTTCACCTACGAGCAGTACTTC

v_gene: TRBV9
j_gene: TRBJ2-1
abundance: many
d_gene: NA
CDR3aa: CASSVAGTQYNEQFF
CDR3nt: TGTGCCAGCAGCGTAGCAGGGACCCAGTACAATGAGCAGTTCTTC

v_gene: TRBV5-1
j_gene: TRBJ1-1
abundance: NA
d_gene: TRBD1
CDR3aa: CASRDGTGLNTEAFF
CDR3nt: TGCGCCAGCAGAGACGGGACAGGGCTGAACACTGAAGCTTTCTTT

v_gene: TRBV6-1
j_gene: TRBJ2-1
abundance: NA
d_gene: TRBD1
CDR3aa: CASSEYKGQRNEQFF
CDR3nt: TGTGCCAGCAGTGAATACAAGGGACAGAGGAATGAGCAGTTCTTC

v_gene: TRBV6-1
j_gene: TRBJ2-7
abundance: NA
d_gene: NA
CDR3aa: CASRVSRVVEQYF
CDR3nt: TGTGCCAGCAGGGTTAGCAGGGTAGTCGAGCAGTACTTC

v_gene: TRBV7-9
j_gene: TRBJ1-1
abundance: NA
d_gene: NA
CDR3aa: CASSRIQNEAFF
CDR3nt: TGTGCCAGCAGCCGTATACAGAATGAAGCTTTCTTT

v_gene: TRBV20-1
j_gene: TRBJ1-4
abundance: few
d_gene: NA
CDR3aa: CSARRPVNEKLFF
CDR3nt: TGCAGTGCTAGGAGGCCAGTTAATGAAAAACTGTTTTTT

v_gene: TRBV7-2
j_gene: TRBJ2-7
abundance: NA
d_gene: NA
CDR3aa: CASSLEGSYLSYEQYF
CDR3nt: TGTGCCAGCAGCTTAGAGGGTTCGTACCTCTCCTACGAGCAGTACTTC

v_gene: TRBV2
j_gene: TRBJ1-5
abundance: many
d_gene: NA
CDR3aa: CASRQGSLQPQHF
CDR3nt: TGTGCCAGCAGACAGGGAAGTCTACAGCCCCAGCATTTT

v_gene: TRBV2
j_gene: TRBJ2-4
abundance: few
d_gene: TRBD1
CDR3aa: CASSEIPGTGYF
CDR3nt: TGTGCCAGCAGTGAAATTCCCGGGACAGGGTACTTC

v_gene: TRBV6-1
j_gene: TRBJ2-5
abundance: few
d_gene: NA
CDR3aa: CASSDLWGGETQYF
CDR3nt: TGTGCCAGCAGTGACTTGTGGGGCGGTGAGACCCAGTACTTC

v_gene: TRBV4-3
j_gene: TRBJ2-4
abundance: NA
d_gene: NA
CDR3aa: CASSQDGPRGGINIQYF
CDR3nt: TGCGCCAGCAGCCAAGATGGCCCCAGAGGGGGGATTAACATTCAGTACTTC

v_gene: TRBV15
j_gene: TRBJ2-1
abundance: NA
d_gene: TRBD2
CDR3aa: CATSRDSGTSAYNEQFF
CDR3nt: TGTGCCACCAGCAGAGATTCCGGGACTAGCGCCTACAATGAGCAGTTCTTC

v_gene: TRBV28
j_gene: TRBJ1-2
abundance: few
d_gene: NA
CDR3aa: CASTQTGINYGYTF
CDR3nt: TGTGCCAGCACCCAAACAGGGATTAACTATGGCTACACCTTC

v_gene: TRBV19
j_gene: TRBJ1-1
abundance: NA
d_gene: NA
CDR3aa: CASSIELSGGFEAFF
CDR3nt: TGTGCCAGTAGTATCGAATTGTCCGGAGGATTTGAAGCTTTCTTT

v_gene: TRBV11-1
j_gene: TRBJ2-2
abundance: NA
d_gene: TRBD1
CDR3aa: CASSKTGTGTRRELFF
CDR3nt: TGTGCCAGCAGCAAGACCGGGACAGGGACAAGGAGGGAGCTGTTTTTT

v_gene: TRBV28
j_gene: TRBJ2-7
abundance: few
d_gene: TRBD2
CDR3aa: CASSSSGLAGDGEQYF
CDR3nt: TGTGCCAGCAGTAGCTCGGGACTAGCGGGAGACGGAGAGCAGTACTTC

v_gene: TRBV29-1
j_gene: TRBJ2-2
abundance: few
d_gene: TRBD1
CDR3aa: CSVPTGGETGELFF
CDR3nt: TGCAGCGTTCCAACAGGGGGCGAGACCGGGGAGCTGTTTTTT

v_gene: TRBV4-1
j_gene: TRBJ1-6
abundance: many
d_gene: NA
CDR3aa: CASSQAGSGSPLHF
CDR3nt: TGCGCCAGCAGCCAAGCAGGGTCCGGTTCACCCCTCCACTTT

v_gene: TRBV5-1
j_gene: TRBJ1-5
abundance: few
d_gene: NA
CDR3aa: CASSPGPAPVEPQHF
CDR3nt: TGCGCCAGCAGCCCGGGACCTGCCCCGGTGGAGCCCCAGCATTTT

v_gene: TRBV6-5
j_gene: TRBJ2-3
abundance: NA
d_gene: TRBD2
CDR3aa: CASSYRWRGGTDTQYF
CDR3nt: TGTGCCAGCAGTTACAGGTGGCGGGGGGGGACAGATACGCAGTATTTT

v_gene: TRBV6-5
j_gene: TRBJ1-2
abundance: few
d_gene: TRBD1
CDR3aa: CASSYSGQGRGYTF
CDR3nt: TGTGCCAGCAGTTACTCGGGACAGGGGCGTGGCTACACCTTC

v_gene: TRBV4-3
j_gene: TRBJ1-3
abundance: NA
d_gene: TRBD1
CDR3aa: CASSQGGQQKGNTIYF
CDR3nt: TGCGCCAGCAGCCAGGGGGGACAGCAGAAAGGAAACACCATATATTTT

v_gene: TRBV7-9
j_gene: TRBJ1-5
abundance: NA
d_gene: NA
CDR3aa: CASSVGYQPQHF
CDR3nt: TGTGCCAGCAGCGTGGGTTATCAGCCCCAGCATTTT

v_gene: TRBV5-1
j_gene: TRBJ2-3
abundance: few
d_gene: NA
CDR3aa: CASSLAVGVPGTDTQYF
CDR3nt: TGCGCCAGCAGCTTGGCCGTTGGGGTACCAGGGACAGATACGCAGTATTTT

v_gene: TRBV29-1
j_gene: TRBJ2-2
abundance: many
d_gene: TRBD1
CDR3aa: CSALGQGPGELFF
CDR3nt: TGCAGCGCGTTGGGACAGGGTCCCGGGGAGCTGTTTTTT

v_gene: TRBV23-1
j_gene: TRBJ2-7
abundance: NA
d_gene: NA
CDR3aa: CASSQGNGTRSGTEQYF
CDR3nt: TGCGCCAGCAGTCAAGGTAACGGGACACGTTCAGGCACCGAGCAGTACTTC

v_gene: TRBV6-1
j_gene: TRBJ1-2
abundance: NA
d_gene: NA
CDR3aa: CATRNFNYGYTF
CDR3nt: TGTGCCACCCGTAACTTTAACTATGGCTACACCTTC

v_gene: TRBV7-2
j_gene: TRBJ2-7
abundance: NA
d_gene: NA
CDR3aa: CASSSVGTYEQYF
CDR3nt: TGTGCCAGCAGCTCAGTGGGGACCTACGAGCAGTACTTC

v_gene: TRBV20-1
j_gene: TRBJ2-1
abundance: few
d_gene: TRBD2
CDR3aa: CSARIPGLAIFYEQFF
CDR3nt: TGCAGTGCGCGAATTCCGGGACTAGCAATTTTCTATGAGCAGTTCTTC

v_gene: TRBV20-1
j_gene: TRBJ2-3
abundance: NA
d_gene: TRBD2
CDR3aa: CSVTSGDTQYF
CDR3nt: TGCAGTGTGACTAGCGGGGATACGCAGTATTTT

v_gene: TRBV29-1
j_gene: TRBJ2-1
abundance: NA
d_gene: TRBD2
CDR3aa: CSVLLSGRGNEQFF
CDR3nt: TGCAGCGTTCTCTTGAGCGGGAGAGGGAATGAGCAGTTCTTC

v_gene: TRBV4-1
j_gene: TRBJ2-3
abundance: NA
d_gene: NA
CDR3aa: CVSSQTGWADTQYF
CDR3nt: TGCGTCAGCAGCCAAACAGGGTGGGCAGATACGCAGTATTTT

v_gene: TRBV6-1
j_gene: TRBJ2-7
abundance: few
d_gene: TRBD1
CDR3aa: CASRRQGPTYEQYF
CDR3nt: TGTGCCAGCAGGCGACAGGGGCCCACCTACGAGCAGTACTTC